Below, 28 T cell receptor beta chains from the same sample are listed, as sequenced in a study of T cell repertoires in cytomegalovirus infection. TCRdb independently ran MiXCR on the reads; one entry per CDR3 protein. Counted here are some 500,000 distinct CDR3 sequences, around a third occurring once; the ten biggest clones make up 17%. No antigen has been identified for these receptors. The sample was cultured PBMCs, taken from culture after CMV antigen stimulation. The source is a human donor in good health (CMV status not recorded). Some clones in this sample may be carry-over from other donors' samples.

This clonotype was observed a handful of times. This rearrangement joins TRBV7-2 to TRBJ2-1; D remains unclear. V was trimmed by 1 base and J by 7 bases, leaving 14 bases between them. Germline CDR1 and CDR2: SGHTA and FQGNSA. This CDR3 has 15 residues. This CDR3 is CASSLGRPFENEQFF. The CDR3 bases are TGTGCCAGCAGCTTAGGGCGACCCTTTGAGAATGAGCAGTTCTTC.

This clonotype was seen just once. The chain combines TRBV7-6 with TRBJ2-7, with D hard to call. The CDR3 consists of 15 residues. Trimming shortened V by 1 base and J by 6 bases, and 16 bases separated the two germline ends. CDR1 SGHVS and CDR2 FNYEAQ come from the germline V gene. CDR3 sequence (DNA): TGTGCCAGCAGCTTAGTATTAAAGGAAACCCCCGAGCAGTACGTC. Its protein is CASSLVLKETPEQYV.

The chain has TRBV12-3 or TRBV12-4 and TRBJ2-4; 14 bases match TRBD2. This CDR3 has 15 residues. V was clipped by 6 bases and J by 8 bases; unmatched bases: 6. The CDR3 DNA follows: TGTGCCAGCAGCATGGGGACTAGCGGGAGTTACATTCAGTACTTC. Its protein product is CASSMGTSGSYIQYF.

Only a few counts were recorded for this clonotype. The rearrangement uses TRBV7-8 and TRBJ2-3, with 8 bases that match TRBD2. V lost 5 bases and J lost 4; bases outside the gene matches: 8. The CDR3 has 15 residues. Per germline, CDR1 SGHVS and CDR2 FQNEAQ. For the CDR3, the DNA is TGTGCCAGCAGCATTCTTAGCGGGGCCTCAGATACGCAGTATTTT. This encodes CASSILSGASDTQYF.

This clonotype appeared once. CDR3 DNA sequence: TGTGCCAGCAGCCCGACTAGGCTGGTGGATACGCAGTATTTT. Its protein product is CASSPTRLVDTQYF. V usage is TRBV7-2 and J usage is TRBJ2-3; D is perhaps TRBD2 (6 bases). The length of the CDR3 is 14 residues. Trimming removed 5 bases from V and 6 bases from J, with 15 bases in between. Germline CDR1 and CDR2: SGHTA and FQGNSA.

The chain employs TRBV6-2 or TRBV6-3 and TRBJ2-7; 7 bases align to TRBD2. The CDR3 totals 17 residues. J was trimmed by 3 bases and V by 0 bases; bases with no gene match: 11. The V gene's germline CDR1 is MNHEY and CDR2 SVGEGT. The CDR3 DNA follows: TGTGCCAGCAGTTACTCGACTATGCGGGAGTGGGACTACGAGCAGTACGTC. This translates into CASSYSTMREWDYEQYV.

J is TRBJ2-2 and V is TRBV28; possibly TRBD1 for D (5 bases). Germline V gene data show CDR1 as MDHEN and CDR2 as SYDVKM. The CDR3 contains 12 residues. The V gene lost 4 bases and the J gene lost 6 bases, with 6 bases spanning the gap. CDR3 DNA: TGTGCCAGCAGTTCCAGGGCCGGGGAGCTGTTTTTT. Its protein is CASSSRAGELFF.

The CDR3 is CASSLVRGIEDTQYF. CDR3 DNA sequence: TGTGCCAGCAGTTTAGTCAGGGGGATTGAGGATACGCAGTATTTT. The chain has TRBV12-3 or TRBV12-4 and TRBJ2-3; TRBD1 agrees at 7 bases. CDR3 length: 15 residues. Trimming cost V 1 base and J 6 bases; bases outside gene matches: 7.

The sample holds a few counts of this clonotype. This chain links TRBV7-9 with TRBJ2-3; no definite D call. Trimming took off 5 bases at V and 6 bases at J, with 15 bases between the two ends. The germline gives CDR1 SEHNR, CDR2 FQNEAQ (reference sequence). This CDR3 spans 14 amino acids. The chain's CDR3 is CASSPDGVIDTQYF. DNA for the CDR3: TGTGCCAGCAGCCCTGATGGGGTGATCGATACGCAGTATTTT.

The V and J genes are TRBV6-6 and TRBJ2-3, with 9 bases fitting TRBD1. This CDR3 contains 16 residues. The trim removed 2 bases at V and 2 bases at J, leaving 5 bases unmatched. CDR1 and CDR2 (germline): MNHNY, SVGAGI (reference sequence). The CDR3 DNA sequence: TGTGCCAGCAGTTACGGGGGACAGGGACCCACAGATACGCAGTATTTT. Protein sequence: CASSYGGQGPTDTQYF.

The rearrangement links TRBV11-2 to TRBJ1-4, with D unclear. CDR3 length: 17 amino acids. Germline CDR1 reads SGHAT; CDR2 reads FQNNGV. V was pared by 1 base and J by 5 bases, with 17 bases between. The chain's CDR3 is CASSLGGSRLKNEKLFF. In DNA, the CDR3 is TGTGCCAGCAGCTTAGGAGGCAGTCGGCTGAAAAATGAAAAACTGTTTTTT. Complete variable domain (other parts from reference TRBV11-2 and TRBJ1-4): EAGVAQSPRYKIIEKRQSVAFWCNPISGHATLYWYQQILGQGPKLLIQFQNNGVVDDSQLPKDRFSAERLKGVDSTLKIQPAKLEDSAVYLCASSLGGSRLKNEKLFFGSGTQLSVL.

V usage is TRBV7-2 and J usage is TRBJ1-5; TRBD1 matches 7 bases. This CDR3 is built from 17 residues. The germline CDR1 and CDR2 sequences are SGHTA and FQGNSA. With 5 bases clipped from V and 3 bases from J, the junction kept 13 bases outside the gene matches. This CDR3 reads CASSPSDRTNFNQPQHF. The CDR3 region has the DNA TGTGCCAGCAGCCCATCGGACAGGACGAATTTCAATCAGCCCCAGCATTTT.

The V and J genes are TRBV7-3 and TRBJ2-7; 8 nucleotides match TRBD1. This CDR3 has 13 residues. CDR1 SGHTA and CDR2 FQGTGA come from the germline V gene. The V segment lost 4 bases and the J segment 6 bases; nucleotides outside the gene matches: 5. CDR3 coding DNA: TGTGCCAGCAGCTCATGGACAGGGAGCGAGCAGTACTTC. This gives the protein CASSSWTGSEQYF.

The V gene is TRBV19, the J gene TRBJ2-1; D ambiguous. Germline V gene sequence: CDR1 LNHDA, CDR2 SQIVND (reference sequence). The CDR3 sequence is 13 residues long. Trimming took off 7 bases at V and 7 bases at J, with 14 bases between the two ends. The CDR3 nucleotides are TGTGCCAGTATGAGGATTCCTGGGAATGAGCAGTTCTTC. Translating it yields CASMRIPGNEQFF.

The gene calls are TRBV27 and TRBJ1-2; TRBD1 matches at 7 bases. The CDR3 extends over 15 amino acids. V lost 3 bases to trimming and J lost 3 bases; unmatched junction nucleotides: 7. Germline assignment: CDR1 MNHEY and CDR2 SMNVEV (reference sequence). CDR3 sequence: CASSFGQGVDYGYTF. CDR3 bases: TGTGCCAGCAGTTTTGGGCAGGGGGTTGACTATGGCTACACCTTC.

This clonotype has just a few counts. The CDR3 here is CASSYSRLGLEQYV. CDR3 DNA: TGTGCCAGCAGTTACTCGCGGTTGGGACTTGAGCAGTACGTC. The rearrangement uses TRBV6-2 or TRBV6-3 and TRBJ2-7; D is perhaps TRBD2 (6 bases). V gave up 0 bases and J gave up 7 bases, with 13 bases separating them. CDR1 and CDR2 (germline): MNHEY, SVGEGT. The CDR3 runs 14 residues.

This clonotype came up a few times. This chain links TRBV11-3 with TRBJ2-5; D is perhaps TRBD2 (5 bases). CDR1 and CDR2 from the germline V gene are SGHNT and YENEEA. The V end lost 4 bases, the J end lost 7 bases, and 16 bases lay between the germline ends. This CDR3 has 14 amino acids. CDR3 coding DNA: TGTGCCAGCAGCTCAGGAGCTAGCTTAAGGACCCAGTACTTC. Its protein product is CASSSGASLRTQYF. Combining the CDR3 with reference TRBV11-3 and TRBJ2-5 gives the whole variable domain EAGVVQSPRYKIIEKKQPVAFWCNPISGHNTLYWYLQNLGQGPELLIRYENEEAVDDSQLPKDRFSAERLKGVDSTLKIQPAELGDSAVYLCASSSGASLRTQYFGPGTRLLVL.

This clonotype was found many times. V is TRBV7-8 and J is TRBJ1-1; D remains unclear. Looked up from germline, CDR1 is SGHVS and CDR2 is FQNEAQ. The V end lost 8 bases, the J end lost 0 bases, and 7 bases lay between the germline ends. The CDR3 extends over 12 amino acids. Written as DNA, the CDR3 is TGTGCCAGCCACCGCGTGAACACTGAAGCTTTCTTT. This translates into CASHRVNTEAFF.

This clonotype was seen a handful of times. The chain couples TRBV19 to TRBJ2-1; D gene uncertain. V lost 3 bases, J lost 0 bases, and 15 bases lay in between. Germline loops: CDR1 LNHDA, CDR2 SQIVND (reference sequence). This CDR3 has 17 residues. The CDR3 here is CASSMGTARVSYNEQFF. CDR3 DNA sequence: TGTGCCAGTAGTATGGGAACGGCGCGCGTCTCCTACAATGAGCAGTTCTTC.

The rearrangement joins TRBV6-2 or TRBV6-3 to TRBJ2-2; TRBD1 might be the D (6 bases). Germline loops: CDR1 MNHEY, CDR2 SVGEGT. The CDR3 has 16 amino acids. Trimming took off 7 bases at V and 0 bases at J, with 15 bases between the two ends. The CDR3 loop reads CASIPSWTANTGELFF. CDR3 in DNA: TGTGCCAGCATTCCGTCCTGGACAGCGAACACCGGGGAGCTGTTTTTT.

This clonotype was found a few times. The CDR3 loop reads CASRKEGGEQYV. For the CDR3, the DNA is TGTGCCAGCAGAAAAGAGGGGGGCGAGCAGTACGTC. This chain joins TRBV7-9 and TRBJ2-7; D is perhaps TRBD1 or TRBD2 (6 bases each). Trimming stripped 6 bases from V and 6 bases from J, with 12 bases between. This CDR3 comprises 12 residues. CDR1 and CDR2 (germline): SEHNR, FQNEAQ (reference sequence).

This sequence joins TRBV9 and TRBJ1-6; D is unresolved. The germline V gene has CDR1 SGDLS and CDR2 YYNGEE. The V end lost 0 bases, the J end lost 3 bases, and 10 bases lay between the germline ends. The CDR3 sequence is 16 residues long. The CDR3 sequence is CASSVEGANYNSPLHF. The CDR3 DNA reads as TGTGCCAGCAGCGTAGAGGGTGCAAACTATAATTCACCCCTCCACTTT.

The chain couples TRBV6-6 to TRBJ2-7, with D perhaps matching TRBD1 (6 bases). Germline V lookup: CDR1 MNHNY, CDR2 SVGAGI (reference sequence). Deletions cut 0 bases from V and 0 bases from J, with 12 bases between. This CDR3 contains 16 residues. The CDR3 bases are TGTGCCAGCAGTTACTCAAAACAGGGTCACTCCTACGAGCAGTACTTC. Protein sequence: CASSYSKQGHSYEQYF.

The chain recombines TRBV12-3 or TRBV12-4 with TRBJ2-7, with TRBD1 matching over 8 bases. This CDR3 is built from 14 residues. The ends lost 3 bases at V and 6 bases at J; junction bases unmatched: 7. The CDR3 spells CASSFLQGAGEQYF. Written as DNA, the CDR3 is TGTGCCAGCAGTTTCCTTCAGGGGGCTGGCGAGCAGTACTTC.

This chain uses TRBV9 with TRBJ2-3, with D possibly matching TRBD1 (5 bases). Germline values: CDR1 SGDLS, CDR2 YYNGEE. V was clipped by 3 bases and J by 4 bases, with 18 bases between them. The CDR3 has 16 residues. The CDR3 nucleotides are TGTGCCAGCAGCGGGGGCAGGCCCTCTGCCCCAGATACGCAGTATTTT. It is translated as CASSGGRPSAPDTQYF.

This chain connects TRBV18 to TRBJ1-2, with D possibly TRBD1 on 6 matching bases. Germline V lookup: CDR1 KGHSH, CDR2 LQKENI. Trimming pared 0 bases from V and 8 bases from J, leaving 10 bases between. The CDR3 spans 13 residues. In DNA form, the CDR3 reads TGTGCCAGCTCACCACCGGCAGGGGAAGGCTACACCTTC. Residues: CASSPPAGEGYTF.

This clonotype was seen only once. The J gene is TRBJ2-6, the V gene TRBV6-8; TRBD2 matches 8 bases. CDR1 is MNHGY, CDR2 SAAAGT, per germline. After removal of 0 bases from V and 1 base from J, the junction contained 5 bases not matched to a gene. The CDR3 loop spans 18 amino acids. This chain's CDR3 is CASSYSTSAGSGANVLTF. CDR3 DNA: TGTGCCAGCAGTTACTCGACTAGCGCGGGGTCTGGGGCCAACGTCCTGACTTTC.

V usage is TRBV7-2 and J usage is TRBJ1-5; 7 nucleotides align to TRBD1. V shed 5 bases, J shed 3 bases, and the junction held 7 bases outside the gene matches. Germline V gene lookup returns CDR1 SGHTA and CDR2 FQGNSA. This CDR3 has 15 residues. The CDR3 sequence: CASSIWTGLNQPQHF. For the CDR3, the DNA is TGTGCCAGCAGCATATGGACAGGACTCAATCAGCCCCAGCATTTT.